Shown below are 8 T cell receptor beta chains from a single sample sequenced in a study of blood T cell repertoires in COVID-19. Measured with immunoSEQ multiplex PCR; TCRdb has only the in-frame clones, and not every one. The sample records about 90,000 clones, over 80% being singletons. The source material was peripheral blood. These TCRs come from a middle-aged man with acute or convalescent COVID-19.

The chain joins TRBV7-3 to TRBJ2-5; 10 bases match TRBD2. This CDR3 spans 16 amino acids. Germline-derived CDR1 and CDR2 are SGHTA and FQGTGA. V shed 0 bases and J 5 bases; nucleotides not matched to a gene: 6. Written as DNA, the CDR3 is TGTGCCAGCAGCTTAACAGCGGGAGGGCCGGGGGAGACCCAGTACTTC. Residues: CASSLTAGGPGETQYF.

This clone showed up just once. The chain joins TRBV7-2 to TRBJ1-3; TRBD1 agrees at 9 bases. Germline V gene lookup returns CDR1 SGHTA and CDR2 FQGNSA. The junction had 6 bases not matched to a gene; V was cut back by 0 bases and J by 3 bases. The CDR3 spans 17 residues. CDR3 loop: CASSLATPGQGGNTIYF. DNA for the CDR3: TGTGCCAGCAGCTTAGCCACACCGGGACAGGGTGGAAACACCATATATTTT.

The rearrangement uses TRBV6-2 or TRBV6-3 and TRBJ2-1, with 8 positions matching TRBD1. The germline CDR1 and CDR2 sequences are MNHEY and SVGEGT. The CDR3 totals 17 residues. The V and J ends lost 5 bases and 0 bases, in that order; junction bases with no gene match: 9. CDR3 nucleotides: TGTGCCAGCAGTCAAGGACCAGGGGGCAGCTCCTACAATGAGCAGTTCTTC. Amino acid sequence: CASSQGPGGSSYNEQFF.

The rearrangement links TRBV9 to TRBJ1-1; 7 positions match TRBD1. Germline V gene data show CDR1 as SGDLS and CDR2 as YYNGEE. The CDR3 runs 15 residues. V was pared by 3 bases and J by 4 bases, with 9 bases of the junction left unmatched. The CDR3 is CASSGNRGPSTEAFF. DNA of the CDR3: TGTGCCAGCAGCGGAAACAGGGGACCGTCCACTGAAGCTTTCTTT.

The chain is built from TRBV18 and TRBJ1-1, with 7 bases fitting TRBD1. Germline CDR1 KGHSH, CDR2 LQKENI. The V and J ends lost 5 bases and 3 bases, in that order; junction bases with no gene match: 6. This CDR3 has 14 residues. Here the CDR3 reads CASSYRGEDTEAFF. CDR3 DNA sequence: TGTGCCAGCTCATACAGGGGAGAGGACACTGAAGCTTTCTTT.

A few counts support this clone. The chain has TRBV12-3 or TRBV12-4 and TRBJ1-1; D is possibly TRBD1 (5 bases). The V gene lost 2 bases and the J gene lost 4 bases, with 5 bases spanning the gap. This CDR3 has 12 residues. CDR3 bases: TGTGCCAGCAGTTTACAGGGCACTGAAGCTTTCTTT. It is translated as CASSLQGTEAFF.

The V call is TRBV9, the J call TRBJ1-1; 7 bases line up with TRBD1. Germline V gene lookup returns CDR1 SGDLS and CDR2 YYNGEE. The CDR3 is 14 amino acids. V was clipped by 4 bases and J by 4 bases; unmatched bases: 7. In DNA form, the CDR3 reads TGTGCCAGCAGCTTCGGACAGGTCGGCACTGAAGCTTTCTTT. Protein: CASSFGQVGTEAFF.

CDR3 bases: TGTGCCAGCAGTGATGGGGGGAGTGCTGAAAAACTGTTTTTT. Protein product: CASSDGGSAEKLFF. The J gene is TRBJ1-4, the V gene TRBV6-1; possibly TRBD1 for D (5 bases). This CDR3 has 14 amino acids. V lost 3 bases and J 7 bases, leaving 12 bases between the germline ends. Germline assignment: CDR1 MNHNS and CDR2 SASEGT.